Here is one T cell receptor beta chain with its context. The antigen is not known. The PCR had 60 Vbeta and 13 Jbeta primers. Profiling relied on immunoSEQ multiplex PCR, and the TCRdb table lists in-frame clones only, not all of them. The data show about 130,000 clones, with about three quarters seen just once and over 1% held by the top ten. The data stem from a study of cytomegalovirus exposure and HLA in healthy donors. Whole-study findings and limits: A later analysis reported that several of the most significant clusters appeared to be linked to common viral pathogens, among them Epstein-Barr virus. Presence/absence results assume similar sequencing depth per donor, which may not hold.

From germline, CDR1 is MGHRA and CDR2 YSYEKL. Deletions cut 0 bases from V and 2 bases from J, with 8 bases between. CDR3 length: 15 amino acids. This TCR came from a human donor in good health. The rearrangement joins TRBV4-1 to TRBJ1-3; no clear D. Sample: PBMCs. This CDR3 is CASSQDPVPGNTIYF. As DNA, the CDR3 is TGCGCCAGCAGCCAAGATCCAGTGCCTGGAAACACCATATATTTT.